This TCR beta chain was sequenced for a study of blood T cell repertoires in COVID-19. Produced via immunoSEQ multiplex PCR; TCRdb's table is partial and in-frame only. The sample includes about 260,000 clones, less than 95% of them seen just once. The CDR3 runs 15 residues. The germline CDR1 and CDR2 sequences are SGHAT and FQNNGV. The ends were cut back, 5 bases at V and 13 bases at J, with 23 bases in the middle. The V and J genes are TRBV11-2 and TRBJ2-2; possibly TRBD1 for D (6 bases). The source material was PBMCs or T cells enriched from blood (not recorded which). The clonotype originates from a man aged 40-55 years who had been exposed to COVID-19. In nucleotides, the CDR3 is TGTGCCAGCAGCCCCCACCCGGGCAGGGGCCATGGGCTGTTTTTT. This encodes CASSPHPGRGHGLFF.